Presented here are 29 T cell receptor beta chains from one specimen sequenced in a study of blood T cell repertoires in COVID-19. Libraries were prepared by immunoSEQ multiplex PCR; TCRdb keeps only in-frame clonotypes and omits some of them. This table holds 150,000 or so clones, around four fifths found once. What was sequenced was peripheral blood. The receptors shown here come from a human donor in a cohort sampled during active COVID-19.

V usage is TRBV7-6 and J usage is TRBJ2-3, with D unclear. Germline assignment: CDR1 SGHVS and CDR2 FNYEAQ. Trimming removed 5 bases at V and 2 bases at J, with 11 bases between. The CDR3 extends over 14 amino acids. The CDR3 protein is CASSPRSPTDTQYF. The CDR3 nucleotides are TGTGCCAGCAGCCCTAGGAGCCCCACAGATACGCAGTATTTT.

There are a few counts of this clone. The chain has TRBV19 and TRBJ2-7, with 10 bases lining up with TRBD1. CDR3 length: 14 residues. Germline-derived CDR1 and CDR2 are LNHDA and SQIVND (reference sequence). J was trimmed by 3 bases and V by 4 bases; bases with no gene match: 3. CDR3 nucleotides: TGTGCCAGTAGTACGGGACAGGGGAACTACGAGCAGTACTTC. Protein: CASSTGQGNYEQYF.

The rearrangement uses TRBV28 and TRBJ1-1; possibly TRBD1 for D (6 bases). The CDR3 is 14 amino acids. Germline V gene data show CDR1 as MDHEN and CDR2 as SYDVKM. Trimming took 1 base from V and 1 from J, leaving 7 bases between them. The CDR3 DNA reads TGTGCCAGCAGTTTATCGACAGGGAACACTGAAGCTTTCTTT. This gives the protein CASSLSTGNTEAFF.

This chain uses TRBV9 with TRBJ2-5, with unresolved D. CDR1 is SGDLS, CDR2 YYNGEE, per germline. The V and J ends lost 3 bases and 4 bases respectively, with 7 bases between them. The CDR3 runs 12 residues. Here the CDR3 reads CASSATGETQYF. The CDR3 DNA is TGTGCCAGCAGCGCCACTGGAGAGACCCAGTACTTC.

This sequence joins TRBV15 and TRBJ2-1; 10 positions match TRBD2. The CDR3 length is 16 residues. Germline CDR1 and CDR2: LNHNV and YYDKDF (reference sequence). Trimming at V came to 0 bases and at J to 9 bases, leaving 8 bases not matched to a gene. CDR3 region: CATSRDREAGGSEQFF. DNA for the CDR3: TGTGCCACCAGCAGAGATCGGGAAGCGGGAGGGTCTGAGCAGTTCTTC.

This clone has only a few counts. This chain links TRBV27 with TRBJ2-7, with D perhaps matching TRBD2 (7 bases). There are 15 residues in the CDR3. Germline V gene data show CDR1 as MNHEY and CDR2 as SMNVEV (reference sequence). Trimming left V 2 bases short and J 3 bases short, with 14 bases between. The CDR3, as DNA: TGTGCCAGCAGTTTAAGGGGCGGGGGCTTCTACGAGCAGTACTTC. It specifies CASSLRGGGFYEQYF.

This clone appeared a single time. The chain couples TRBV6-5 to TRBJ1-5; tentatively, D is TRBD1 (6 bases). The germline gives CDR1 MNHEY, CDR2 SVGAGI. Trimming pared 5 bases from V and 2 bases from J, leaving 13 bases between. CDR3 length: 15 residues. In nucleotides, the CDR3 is TGTGCCAGCAGTCGGCAGGGACAAGGCAATCAGCCCCAGCATTTT. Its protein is CASSRQGQGNQPQHF.

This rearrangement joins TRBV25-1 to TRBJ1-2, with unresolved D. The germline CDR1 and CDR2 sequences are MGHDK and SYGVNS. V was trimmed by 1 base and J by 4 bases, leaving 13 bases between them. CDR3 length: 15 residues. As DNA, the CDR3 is TGTGCCAGCAGTGAATCGGAGGATTCCCCCTATGGCTACACCTTC. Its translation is CASSESEDSPYGYTF.

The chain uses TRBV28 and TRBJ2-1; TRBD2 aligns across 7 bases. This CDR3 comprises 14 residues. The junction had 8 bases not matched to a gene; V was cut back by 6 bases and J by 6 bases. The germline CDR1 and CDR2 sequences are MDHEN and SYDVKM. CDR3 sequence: CASSRGSPPNEQFF. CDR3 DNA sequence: TGTGCCAGCAGCCGCGGGAGCCCTCCCAATGAGCAGTTCTTC.

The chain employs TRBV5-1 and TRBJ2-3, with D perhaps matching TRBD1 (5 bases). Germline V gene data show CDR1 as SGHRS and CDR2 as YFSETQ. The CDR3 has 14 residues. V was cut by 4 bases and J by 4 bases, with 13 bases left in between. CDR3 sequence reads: CASSPTTASDTQYF. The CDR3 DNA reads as TGCGCCAGCAGCCCCACGACAGCTTCAGATACGCAGTATTTT. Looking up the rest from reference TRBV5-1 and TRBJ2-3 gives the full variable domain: KAGVTQTPRYLIKTRGQQVTLSCSPISGHRSVSWYQQTPGQGLQFLFEYFSETQRNKGNFPGRFSGRQFSNSRSEMNVSTLELGDSALYLCASSPTTASDTQYFGPGTRLTVL.

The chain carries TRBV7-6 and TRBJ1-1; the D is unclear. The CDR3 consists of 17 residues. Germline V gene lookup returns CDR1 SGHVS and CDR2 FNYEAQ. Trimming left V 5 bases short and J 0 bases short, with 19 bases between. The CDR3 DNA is TGTGCCAGCAGCATAACATCAACAGCGGTCATGAACACTGAAGCTTTCTTT. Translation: CASSITSTAVMNTEAFF.

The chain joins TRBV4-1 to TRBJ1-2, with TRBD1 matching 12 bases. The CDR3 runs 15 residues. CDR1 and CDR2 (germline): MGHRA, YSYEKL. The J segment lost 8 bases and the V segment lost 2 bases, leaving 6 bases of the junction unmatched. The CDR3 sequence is CASSQPGQGAGGYTF. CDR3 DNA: TGCGCCAGCAGCCAACCGGGACAGGGGGCCGGAGGCTACACCTTC.

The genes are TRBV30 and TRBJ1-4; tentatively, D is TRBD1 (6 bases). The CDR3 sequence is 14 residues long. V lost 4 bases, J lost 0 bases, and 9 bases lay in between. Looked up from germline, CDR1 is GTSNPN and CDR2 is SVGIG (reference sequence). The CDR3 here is CAWNRQATNEKLFF. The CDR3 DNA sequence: TGTGCCTGGAACCGACAGGCAACTAATGAAAAACTGTTTTTT.

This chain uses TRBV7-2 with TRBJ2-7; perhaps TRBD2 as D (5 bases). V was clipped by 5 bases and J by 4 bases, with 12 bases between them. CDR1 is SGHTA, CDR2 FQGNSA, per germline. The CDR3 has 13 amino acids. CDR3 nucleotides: TGTGCCAGCAGCACGCGGGCCCTATACGAGCAGTACTTC. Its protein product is CASSTRALYEQYF.

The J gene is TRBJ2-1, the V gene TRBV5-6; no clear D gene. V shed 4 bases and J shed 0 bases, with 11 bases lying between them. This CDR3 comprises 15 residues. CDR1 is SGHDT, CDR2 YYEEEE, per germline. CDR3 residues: CASSIRLSSYNEQFF. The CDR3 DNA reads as TGTGCCAGCAGCATAAGACTGAGCTCCTACAATGAGCAGTTCTTC.

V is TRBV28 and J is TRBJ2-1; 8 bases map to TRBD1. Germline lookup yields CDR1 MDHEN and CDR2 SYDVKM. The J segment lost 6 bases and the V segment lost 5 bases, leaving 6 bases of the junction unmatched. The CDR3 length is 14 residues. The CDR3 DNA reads TGTGCCAGCAGTCTCGGGACAGGTCGCAATGAGCAGTTCTTC. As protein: CASSLGTGRNEQFF.

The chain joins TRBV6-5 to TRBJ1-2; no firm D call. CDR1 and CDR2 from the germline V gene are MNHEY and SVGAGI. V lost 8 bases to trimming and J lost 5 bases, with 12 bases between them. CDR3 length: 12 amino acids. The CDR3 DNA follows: TGTGCCAGCGCAACGCCAACTTATGGCTACACCTTC. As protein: CASATPTYGYTF.

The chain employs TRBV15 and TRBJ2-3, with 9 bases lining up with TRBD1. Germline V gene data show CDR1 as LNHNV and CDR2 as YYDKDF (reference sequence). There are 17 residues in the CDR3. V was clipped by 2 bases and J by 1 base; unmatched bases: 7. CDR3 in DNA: TGTGCCACCAGCAGACGCGGACAGGGGTGGCGCACAGATACGCAGTATTTT. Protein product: CATSRRGQGWRTDTQYF. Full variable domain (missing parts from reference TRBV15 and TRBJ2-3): DAMVIQNPRYQVTQFGKPVTLSCSQTLNHNVMYWYQQKSSQAPKLLFHYYDKDFNNEADTPDNFQSRRPNTSFCFLDIRSPGLGDTAMYLCATSRRGQGWRTDTQYFGPGTRLTVL.

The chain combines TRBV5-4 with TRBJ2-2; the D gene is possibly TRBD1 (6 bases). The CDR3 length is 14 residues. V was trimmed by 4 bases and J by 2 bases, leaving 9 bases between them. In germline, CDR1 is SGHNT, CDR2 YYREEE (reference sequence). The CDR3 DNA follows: TGTGCCAGCAGCCGGGGACACAACACCGGGGAGCTGTTTTTT. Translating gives CASSRGHNTGELFF.

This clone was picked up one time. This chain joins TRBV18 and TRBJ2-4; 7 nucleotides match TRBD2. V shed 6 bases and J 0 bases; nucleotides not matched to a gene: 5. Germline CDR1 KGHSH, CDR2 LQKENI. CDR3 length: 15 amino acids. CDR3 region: CASSSRGVAKNIQYF. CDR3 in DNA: TGTGCCAGCTCGTCCCGGGGGGTAGCCAAAAACATTCAGTACTTC.

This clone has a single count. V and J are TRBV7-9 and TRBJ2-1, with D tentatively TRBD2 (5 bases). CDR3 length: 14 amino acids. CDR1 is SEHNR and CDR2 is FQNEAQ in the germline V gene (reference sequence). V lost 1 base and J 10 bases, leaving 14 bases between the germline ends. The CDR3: CASSLGLAFGEQFF. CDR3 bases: TGTGCCAGCAGCTTAGGGCTAGCTTTCGGGGAGCAGTTCTTC.

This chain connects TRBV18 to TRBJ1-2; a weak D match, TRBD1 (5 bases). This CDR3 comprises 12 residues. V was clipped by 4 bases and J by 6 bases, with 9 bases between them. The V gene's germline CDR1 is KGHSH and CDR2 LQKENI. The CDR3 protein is CASSLSRDGYTF. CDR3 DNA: TGTGCCAGCTCACTTTCCAGGGATGGCTACACCTTC.

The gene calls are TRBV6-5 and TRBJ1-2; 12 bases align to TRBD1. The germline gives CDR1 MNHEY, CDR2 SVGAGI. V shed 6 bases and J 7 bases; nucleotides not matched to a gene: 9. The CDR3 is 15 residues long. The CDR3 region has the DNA TGTGCCAGCAGACCGGGACAGGGGGCACTCGGTGGCTACACCTTC. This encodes CASRPGQGALGGYTF.

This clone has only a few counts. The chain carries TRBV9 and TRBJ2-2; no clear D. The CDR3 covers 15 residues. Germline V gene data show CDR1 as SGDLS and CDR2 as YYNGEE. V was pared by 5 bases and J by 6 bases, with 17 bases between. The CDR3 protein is CASSRPTQSAGELFF. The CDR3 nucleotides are TGTGCCAGCAGTCGGCCAACGCAAAGCGCCGGGGAGCTGTTTTTT.

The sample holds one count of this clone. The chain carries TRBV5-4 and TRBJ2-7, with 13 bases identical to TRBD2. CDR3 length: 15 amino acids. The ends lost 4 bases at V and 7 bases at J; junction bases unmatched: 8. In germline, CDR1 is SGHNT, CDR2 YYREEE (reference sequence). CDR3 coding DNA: TGTGCCAGCAGCAAGACTAGCGGGGGGTTTAAGGAGCAGTACTTC. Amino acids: CASSKTSGGFKEQYF.

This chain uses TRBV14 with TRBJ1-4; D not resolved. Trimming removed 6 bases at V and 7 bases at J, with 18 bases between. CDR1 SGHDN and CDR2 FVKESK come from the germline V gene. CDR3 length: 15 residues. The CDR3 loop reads CASSQNLQAGEKLFF. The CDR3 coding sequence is TGTGCCAGCAGTCAGAACCTCCAGGCGGGTGAAAAACTGTTTTTT. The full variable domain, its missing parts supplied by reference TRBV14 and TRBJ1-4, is EAGVTQFPSHSVIEKGQTVTLRCDPISGHDNLYWYRRVMGKEIKFLLHFVKESKQDESGMPNNRFLAERTGGTYSTLKVQPAELEDSGVYFCASSQNLQAGEKLFFGSGTQLSVL.

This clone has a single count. CDR3 residues: CASSDVAGVPGELFF. CDR3 nucleotides: TGTGCCAGCAGTGATGTTGCGGGGGTTCCCGGGGAGCTGTTTTTT. The rearrangement links TRBV2 to TRBJ2-2, with 7 bases that match TRBD2. The V segment lost 3 bases and the J segment 6 bases; nucleotides outside the gene matches: 7. The germline V gene has CDR1 SNHLY and CDR2 FYNNEI. This CDR3 is built from 15 residues.

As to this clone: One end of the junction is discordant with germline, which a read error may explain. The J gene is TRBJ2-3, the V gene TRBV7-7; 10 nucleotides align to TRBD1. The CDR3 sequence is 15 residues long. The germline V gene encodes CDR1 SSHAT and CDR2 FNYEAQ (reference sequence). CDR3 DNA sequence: TGTGCTAGCAGCTTAGGGACAGGGGTCACAGATACGCAGTATTTT. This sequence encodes CASSLGTGVTDTQYF.

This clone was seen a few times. Written as DNA, the CDR3 is TGTGCCAGCAGTTTAGGGACAGGTTATCAGCCCCAGCATTTT. Amino acid sequence: CASSLGTGYQPQHF. This chain joins TRBV28 and TRBJ1-5, with TRBD1 identical over 8 bases. The CDR3 is 14 amino acids. V gave up 2 bases and J gave up 5 bases; unmatched junction bases: 2. The germline V gene has CDR1 MDHEN and CDR2 SYDVKM. The full variable domain, completed using reference TRBV28 and TRBJ1-5, is DVKVTQSSRYLVKRTGEKVFLECVQDMDHENMFWYRQDPGLGLRLIYFSYDVKMKEKGDIPEGYSVSREKKERFSLILESASTNQTSMYLCASSLGTGYQPQHFGDGTRLSIL.